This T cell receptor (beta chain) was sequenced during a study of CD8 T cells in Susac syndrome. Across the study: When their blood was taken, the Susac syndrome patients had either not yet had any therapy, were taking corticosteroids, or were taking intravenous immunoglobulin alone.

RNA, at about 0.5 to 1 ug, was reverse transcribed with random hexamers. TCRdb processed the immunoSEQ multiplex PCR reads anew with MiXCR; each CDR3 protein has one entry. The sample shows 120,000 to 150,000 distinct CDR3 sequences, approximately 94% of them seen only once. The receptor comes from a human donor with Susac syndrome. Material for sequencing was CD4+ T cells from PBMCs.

The CDR3 spells CSARDRDRATSEQFF. Written as DNA, the CDR3 is TGCAGTGCTAGAGATCGGGACAGGGCCACTTCTGAGCAGTTCTTC. This sequence joins TRBV20-1 and TRBJ2-1, with 9 bases lining up with TRBD1. Germline V gene data show CDR1 as DFQATT and CDR2 as SNEGSKA (reference sequence). Unmatched junction bases numbered 9, after V lost 0 bases and J lost 9 bases. There are 15 residues in the CDR3.